Below are 6 T cell receptor beta chains sequenced from a single sample in a study of neurological immune-mediated disorders. A single record per CDR3 protein comes from TCRdb applying MiXCR to the 5' RACE reads. The data hold about 71,000 distinct CDR3 sequences, with roughly an eighth observed a single time. The time point is: longitudinal time-point 1 (baseline). Sequencing used PBMCs. These receptors were collected from a female donor with HTLV-1-associated myelopathy (HAM/TSP).

This clonotype was counted between two and nine times. In DNA, the CDR3 is TGTGCCAGCAGCTTATCGGCAGGGGGTTCCCTCAATTCACCCCTCCACTTT. As protein: CASSLSAGGSLNSPLHF. J is TRBJ1-6 and V is TRBV7-6; 7 nucleotides match TRBD1. Unmatched junction bases numbered 11, after V lost 2 bases and J lost 7 bases. Germline-derived CDR1 and CDR2 are SGHVS and FNYEAQ. The CDR3 sequence is 17 residues long. The full variable domain, with the rest looked up from reference TRBV7-6 and TRBJ1-6, is GAGVSQSPRYKVTKRGQDVALRCDPISGHVSLYWYRQALGQGPEFLTYFNYEAQQDKSGLPNDRFSAERPEGSISTLTIQRTEQRDSAMYRCASSLSAGGSLNSPLHFGNGTRLTVT.

The chain uses TRBV6-5 and TRBJ2-2; D possibly uses TRBD1 or TRBD2 (5 bases each). The V gene's germline CDR1 is MNHEY and CDR2 SVGAGI. This CDR3 comprises 13 residues. Trimming removed 5 bases at V and 7 bases at J, with 11 bases between. The CDR3 sequence is CASSLGGGGELFF. The CDR3 DNA reads TGTGCCAGCAGTCTCGGTGGGGGCGGGGAGCTGTTTTTT.

The chain employs TRBV6-2 or TRBV6-3 and TRBJ1-5; 8 bases are a match to TRBD1. Germline values: CDR1 MNHEY, CDR2 SVGEGT. Germline trimming cut 6 bases from V and 2 bases from J; bases unmatched to any gene: 3. The CDR3 sequence is 14 residues long. The CDR3 here is CASRPGGGNQPQHF. In DNA form, the CDR3 reads TGTGCCAGCAGGCCAGGGGGCGGCAATCAGCCCCAGCATTTT.

This clonotype was detected many times. The chain links TRBV12-3 or TRBV12-4 to TRBJ2-3; D may be TRBD1 (6 bases). The germline V and J ends were trimmed by 5 bases and 8 bases, with 14 bases remaining between them. This CDR3 is built from 13 residues. CDR3 protein: CASSVGTRGTQYF. CDR3 bases: TGTGCCAGCAGTGTGGGGACAAGGGGTACGCAGTATTTT.

To note about this clonotype: One base away lies a much larger clone, so this may be a sequencing read error. The rearrangement links TRBV12-3 or TRBV12-4 to TRBJ2-1, with 14 bases identical to TRBD2. The CDR3 length is 18 residues. V lost 9 bases, J lost 3 bases, and 13 bases stayed unmatched. The CDR3 region has the DNA TGTGCCAGAAGCGATACGACTAGCGGGGGGGCCGGCTACAATGAGCAGTTCTTC. It encodes CARSDTTSGGAGYNEQFF.

This clonotype was counted at least ten times. CDR3 nucleotides: TGCGCCAGCAGCCTTAGGACGGGTAACACTGAAGCTTTCTTT. It is translated as CASSLRTGNTEAFF. The rearrangement uses TRBV5-1 and TRBJ1-1; D is undetermined. The ends were cut back, 4 bases at V and 2 bases at J, with 12 bases in the middle. The CDR3 consists of 14 residues. Germline V CDR1 and CDR2: SGHRS, YFSETQ.